This T cell receptor (beta chain) was sequenced in a study of cytomegalovirus exposure and HLA in healthy donors. Study observations and caveats: A prior analysis recorded that most TCR beta V segments were productive about 87% or about 30% of the time. Later analysis showed most CMV-associated TCR beta chains appearing HLA-restricted.

Turning to this clone: The antigen is undetermined.

This PCR relied on a set of 60 Vbeta primers and 13 Jbeta primers. Sequenced by immunoSEQ multiplex PCR; TCRdb stores in-frame clones only, minus some. Of 150,000 to 200,000 clones listed, approximately 86% were seen once; the top ten hold approximately 1.9%. Germline assignment: CDR1 SGHAT and CDR2 FQNNGV. CDR3 length: 14 amino acids. V lost 2 bases and J lost 4; bases outside the gene matches: 3. Sequences were obtained from PBMCs. The source is a woman between 18 and 30 years old in good health and CMV-seronegative. The chain links TRBV11-2 to TRBJ2-7; 9 bases align to TRBD1. In DNA form, the CDR3 reads TGTGCCAGCAGCTTACGGGACAGGGAATACGAGCAGTACTTC. Translating gives CASSLRDREYEQYF.